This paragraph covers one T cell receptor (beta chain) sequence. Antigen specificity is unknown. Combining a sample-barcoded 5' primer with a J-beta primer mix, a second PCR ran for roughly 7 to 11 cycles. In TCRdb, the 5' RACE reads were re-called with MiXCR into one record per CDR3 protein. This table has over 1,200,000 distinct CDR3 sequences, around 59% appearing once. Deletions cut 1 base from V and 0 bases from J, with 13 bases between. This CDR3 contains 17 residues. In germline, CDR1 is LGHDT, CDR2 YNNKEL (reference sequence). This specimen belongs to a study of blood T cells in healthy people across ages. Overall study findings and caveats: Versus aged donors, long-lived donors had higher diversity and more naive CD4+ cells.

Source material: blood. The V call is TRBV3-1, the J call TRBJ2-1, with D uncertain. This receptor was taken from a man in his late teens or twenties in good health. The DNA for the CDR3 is TGTGCCAGCAGCCAAGCGGTCGGCAGAAGCTCCTACAATGAGCAGTTCTTC. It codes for CASSQAVGRSSYNEQFF.